The 32 T cell receptor beta chains below come from one sample, sequenced in a study of shared clonotypes between healthy human individuals. Profiling relied on immunoSEQ multiplex PCR, and the TCRdb table lists in-frame clones only, not all of them. The sample has roughly 500,000 clones; about three quarters are singletons. Sequences were obtained from PBMCs. The receptors were gathered from a woman aged 40 to 50 in good health. Some clones in this sample may be carry-over from other donors' samples.

This clone was recorded once. The rearrangement joins TRBV4-2 to TRBJ2-5; D uncertain. Matching the DNA end better, TRBJ2-7 makes the J call doubtful. This CDR3 spans 14 amino acids. Germline-derived CDR1 and CDR2 are LGHNA and YNFKEQ. For the CDR3, the DNA is TGTGCCAGCAGCCAAGACCCCCACACGGGCGAGCAGTACTTC. Its translation: CASSQDPHTGEQYF.

CDR3 in DNA: TGCGCCAGCAGCTCCCGGGACAGGGGTATCTACGAGCAGTACTTC. This translates into CASSSRDRGIYEQYF. The gene calls are TRBV4-1 and TRBJ2-7; 10 positions agree with TRBD1. V gave up 5 bases and J gave up 3 bases; unmatched junction bases: 7. The germline CDR1 and CDR2 sequences are MGHRA and YSYEKL. The CDR3 runs 15 residues.

In its sample, this clone was seen a few times. The chain uses TRBV29-1 and TRBJ1-1; D might be TRBD1 (6 bases). The CDR3 has 13 residues. Germline V gene sequence: CDR1 SQVTM, CDR2 ANQGSEA. The germline V and J ends were trimmed by 5 bases and 1 base, with 11 bases remaining between them. The CDR3 here is CSVCVTGNTEAFF. CDR3 bases: TGCAGCGTTTGTGTGACAGGGAACACTGAAGCTTTCTTT.

The gene calls are TRBV21-1 and TRBJ2-7. TRBV21-1 is deemed a pseudogene. The length of the CDR3 is 16 residues. The CDR3 DNA reads as TGTGCCAGCAGCAAAGGACCGCCCGTCCTAACCTACGAGCAGTACTTC. Translating gives CASSKGPPVLTYEQYF.

A word on this clone: Given a much more abundant clone one base away, this may be a read error. The final CDR3 position lacks the conserved phenylalanine or tryptophan, pointing to a likely read error. The V gene is TRBV11-1, the J gene TRBJ1-1; D possibly corresponds to TRBD1 (6 bases). V gave up 0 bases and J gave up 11 bases, with 10 bases separating them. The CDR3 length is 12 residues. Germline V gives CDR1 SGHAT, CDR2 FQDESV (reference sequence). This chain's CDR3 is CASSLALGAAFL. CDR3 DNA sequence: TGTGCCAGCAGCTTAGCGCTGGGGGCGGCTTTCCTT.

The table lists this clone with a few counts. The CDR3 protein is CASSFGLIGEYEKLFF. CDR3 sequence (DNA): TGTGCCAGCAGTTTTGGTTTGATCGGGGAGTATGAAAAACTGTTTTTT. This chain joins TRBV28 and TRBJ1-4, with unresolved D. Germline CDR1 MDHEN, CDR2 SYDVKM. V was trimmed by 3 bases and J by 6 bases, leaving 17 bases between them. This CDR3 region has 16 residues.

The V call is TRBV6-1, the J call TRBJ2-3; TRBD2 aligns across 14 bases. The CDR3 is made up of 15 amino acids. Germline V gives CDR1 MNHNS, CDR2 SASEGT. The V and J ends lost 6 bases and 6 bases, in that order; junction bases with no gene match: 5. The CDR3 sequence: CASSGLAGGGDTQYF. DNA of the CDR3: TGTGCCAGCAGCGGACTAGCGGGAGGAGGGGATACGCAGTATTTT.

This chain connects TRBV9 to TRBJ2-4, with unresolved D. V was cut by 0 bases and J by 10 bases, with 8 bases left in between. This CDR3 region has 12 residues. CDR1 and CDR2 from the germline V gene are SGDLS and YYNGEE. CDR3 DNA: TGTGCCAGCAGCGTAGTGAATGGTATTCAGTACTTC. Its protein is CASSVVNGIQYF.

This clone was detected many times. The gene calls are TRBV30 and TRBJ1-6; weak D call: TRBD1 (5 bases). The CDR3 contains 14 residues. Germline V gene data show CDR1 as GTSNPN and CDR2 as SVGIG (reference sequence). Trimming removed 0 bases from V and 8 bases from J, with 11 bases in between. In nucleotides, the CDR3 is TGTGCCTGGAGTGTACATGGGGGGGATTCACCCCTCCACTTT. Protein: CAWSVHGGDSPLHF.

This clone was seen many times. This same CDR3 is encoded by further DNA sequences in the sample. The chain links TRBV29-1 to TRBJ1-1, with unresolved D. This CDR3 comprises 12 residues. Trimming stripped 4 bases from V and 0 bases from J, with 6 bases between. Germline-derived CDR1 and CDR2 are SQVTM and ANQGSEA. The CDR3 DNA reads as TGCAGCGTTGCTCCGGTGAACACTGAAGCTTTCTTT. Its translation: CSVAPVNTEAFF.

The CDR3 nucleotides read TGCGCCAGCAGCCAAGGCGGGCGCCAGGGAAGATCTTGGACTGAAGCTTTCTTT. Protein product: CASSQGGRQGRSWTEAFF. The chain links TRBV4-1 to TRBJ1-1, with D possibly matching TRBD1 (5 bases). The germline V gene encodes CDR1 MGHRA and CDR2 YSYEKL. The CDR3 has 18 amino acids. Trimming removed 1 base from V and 5 bases from J, with 23 bases in between.

This chain joins TRBV28 and TRBJ2-2; D unclear. The CDR3 totals 14 residues. From germline, CDR1 is MDHEN and CDR2 SYDVKM. Between the trimmed V and J ends, which lost 11 bases and 0 bases, there was a span of 13 bases. The CDR3 loop reads CAARRNPNTGELFF. CDR3 nucleotide sequence: TGTGCCGCACGGCGGAACCCGAACACCGGGGAGCTGTTTTTT.

The genes are TRBV20-1 and TRBJ1-2, with D uncertain. CDR1 is DFQATT, CDR2 SNEGSKA, per germline (reference sequence). The V end lost 8 bases, the J end lost 8 bases, and 15 bases lay between the germline ends. The CDR3 has 11 amino acids. The chain's CDR3 is CSLFWVRGYTF. The CDR3 coding sequence is TGCAGTTTATTCTGGGTGCGGGGCTACACCTTC.

The genes are TRBV7-9 and TRBJ2-1; possible D gene TRBD2, 6 bases. CDR3 length: 14 amino acids. With 0 bases removed from V and 10 bases from J, the gap between germline ends came to 13 bases. Germline values: CDR1 SEHNR, CDR2 FQNEAQ (reference sequence). CDR3 in amino acids: CASSLAREVQEQFF. The CDR3 DNA follows: TGTGCCAGCAGCTTAGCGAGGGAGGTCCAAGAGCAGTTCTTC.

This clone was counted once. This chain links TRBV7-2 with TRBJ2-2; D is undetermined. V was pared by 0 bases and J by 6 bases, with 5 bases between. The CDR3 is made up of 13 amino acids. The germline V gene has CDR1 SGHTA and CDR2 FQGNSA. The CDR3 nucleotides read TGTGCCAGCAGCTTAGCGGTGGCCGGGGAGCTGTTTTTT. Residues: CASSLAVAGELFF.

V usage is TRBV6-1 and J usage is TRBJ2-7; D is unresolved. The V end was cut by 6 bases, the J end by 0 bases, with 9 bases between. The V gene's germline CDR1 is MNHNS and CDR2 SASEGT. This CDR3 region has 13 residues. CDR3 protein: CASRKISSYEQYF. Written as DNA, the CDR3 is TGTGCCAGCAGGAAGATAAGCTCCTACGAGCAGTACTTC.

The chain combines TRBV19 with TRBJ2-5; 11 positions agree with TRBD2. V shed 8 bases, J shed 6 bases, and the junction held 20 bases outside the gene matches. From germline, CDR1 is LNHDA and CDR2 SQIVND (reference sequence). The CDR3 has 18 amino acids. CDR3 DNA sequence: TGTGCCAGTTCTAACAGGGGGCTAGCGGGAGGAAGGAAGAAGACCCAGTACTTC. Amino acid sequence: CASSNRGLAGGRKKTQYF. Filled out from reference TRBV19 and TRBJ2-5, the complete variable domain reads DGGITQSPKYLFRKEGQNVTLSCEQNLNHDAMYWYRQDPGQGLRLIYYSQIVNDFQKGDIAEGYSVSREKKESFPLTVTSAQKNPTAFYLCASSNRGLAGGRKKTQYFGPGTRLLVL.

The V call is TRBV4-1, the J call TRBJ1-5, with 7 bases fitting TRBD1. The CDR3 has 15 residues. Germline V lookup: CDR1 MGHRA, CDR2 YSYEKL. Losses at the gene ends were 3 bases for V and 5 bases for J; bases not matched to a gene: 7. The CDR3 DNA reads TGCGCCAGCAGCCATGGAGACAGGGAGGATCAGCCCCAGCATTTT. Translating it yields CASSHGDREDQPQHF.

This clone was detected many times. The chain couples TRBV7-2 to TRBJ1-5; D is uncertain. Looked up from germline, CDR1 is SGHTA and CDR2 is FQGNSA. This CDR3 region has 14 residues. V gave up 5 bases and J gave up 2 bases, with 10 bases separating them. CDR3: CASSPGLGNQPQHF. CDR3 bases: TGTGCCAGCAGCCCAGGCTTGGGCAATCAGCCCCAGCATTTT.

The rearrangement joins TRBV5-5 to TRBJ1-1; D unresolved. Trimming shortened V by 1 base and J by 0 bases, and 13 bases separated the two germline ends. CDR3 length: 16 residues. Germline CDR1 is SGHKS and CDR2 is YYEKEE (reference sequence). The CDR3 region is CASSLPMDEMNTEAFF. Here the CDR3 DNA reads TGTGCCAGCAGCTTGCCGATGGACGAGATGAACACTGAAGCTTTCTTT.

In the case of this clone: This probably arose from a read error, given a far larger clone one base away. The chain is built from TRBV27 and TRBJ2-1; 9 nucleotides line up with TRBD2. CDR1 is MNHEY, CDR2 SMNVEV, per germline (reference sequence). The CDR3 runs to 16 residues. The CDR3 DNA reads as TGTGCCGGCAGTTCTAGCGGGGTGGATGCCTACAATGAGCAGTTCTTC. Residues: CAGSSSGVDAYNEQFF.

V and J are TRBV5-6 and TRBJ2-1; 9 bases match TRBD2. Trimming took 4 bases from V and 6 from J; bases not matched to a gene: 8. The CDR3 consists of 15 residues. The germline CDR1 and CDR2 sequences are SGHDT and YYEEEE. The DNA of the CDR3 is TGTGCCAGCAGCCGGACTAGCGCCGGGTCCAATGAGCAGTTCTTC. Amino acids: CASSRTSAGSNEQFF.

The V gene is TRBV5-1, the J gene TRBJ2-1; 8 bases align to TRBD2. This CDR3 is 16 amino acids long. V shed 0 bases and J 2 bases; nucleotides not matched to a gene: 4. Germline V gene sequence: CDR1 SGHRS, CDR2 YFSETQ. The CDR3, as DNA: TGCGCCAGCAGCTTGGGACTAGCGTTGACCTACAATGAGCAGTTCTTC. It is translated as CASSLGLALTYNEQFF.

Of note for this clone: Additional DNA sequences in this sample encode the identical CDR3. The chain links TRBV19 to TRBJ2-3; D is ambiguous. V was cut by 3 bases and J by 1 base, with 8 bases left in between. Germline CDR1 and CDR2: LNHDA and SQIVND (reference sequence). The CDR3 is 14 amino acids. CDR3: CASSIGPGTDTQYF. In DNA form, the CDR3 reads TGTGCCAGTAGTATTGGCCCAGGCACAGATACGCAGTATTTT.

The rearrangement links TRBV5-1 to TRBJ1-4; no firm D call. The CDR3 totals 15 residues. CDR1 and CDR2 (germline): SGHRS, YFSETQ. V was pared by 4 bases and J by 7 bases, with 17 bases between. The CDR3 region is CASSEEDGTGEKLFF. The CDR3 DNA follows: TGCGCCAGCAGCGAGGAGGACGGCACGGGTGAAAAACTGTTTTTT.

The rearrangement links TRBV6-1 to TRBJ2-7; D unclear. CDR1 and CDR2 from the germline V gene are MNHNS and SASEGT. This CDR3 has 10 residues. The germline V and J ends were trimmed by 7 bases and 6 bases, with 7 bases remaining between them. This chain's CDR3 is CASIGVEQYF. In DNA, the CDR3 is TGTGCCAGCATTGGGGTCGAGCAGTACTTC.

This chain links TRBV18 with TRBJ1-5, with D possibly being TRBD1 (5 bases). V lost 9 bases and J lost 3, with 18 bases in between. This CDR3 contains 15 residues. In germline, CDR1 is KGHSH, CDR2 LQKENI. The CDR3 DNA reads TGTGCCAGTTCTACGGGGACGGTAGACAATCAGCCCCAGCATTTT. Translation gives CASSTGTVDNQPQHF.

Points on this clone: At the DNA level, this CDR3 is encoded by other sequences in the same sample as well. J is TRBJ2-7 and V is TRBV7-2; D tentatively fits TRBD1 or TRBD2 (5 bases each). V was trimmed by 0 bases and J by 0 bases, leaving 9 bases between them. CDR3 size: 15 residues. CDR1 SGHTA and CDR2 FQGNSA come from the germline V gene. In DNA, the CDR3 is TGTGCCAGCAGCTTAGCATCAGGGAGCTCCTACGAGCAGTACTTC. It is translated as CASSLASGSSYEQYF.

Remarks on this clone: The germline gene is not matched at one end of the junction; a read error may be the cause. Other DNA sequences in this specimen translate into the identical CDR3. This rearrangement joins TRBV28 to TRBJ2-7; D ambiguous. Per germline, CDR1 MDHEN and CDR2 SYDVKM. The CDR3 contains 13 residues. DNA of the CDR3: TGCGCCAGCAGTTTGGGGTTGGGCTACGAGCAGTACTTC. It translates to CASSLGLGYEQYF.

This clone was detected only a few times. In the same sample, other DNA sequences code for this CDR3. The rearrangement links TRBV27 to TRBJ2-7; possibly TRBD2 for D (5 bases). This CDR3 has 15 residues. The ends were cut back, 6 bases at V and 9 bases at J, with 24 bases in the middle. Germline CDR1 MNHEY, CDR2 SMNVEV (reference sequence). The CDR3: CASSRGYRELRGQYF. CDR3 nucleotides: TGTGCCAGCAGCCGTGGGTACAGAGAGCTACGGGGGCAGTACTTC.

The V gene is TRBV28, the J gene TRBJ2-2; tentatively, D is TRBD1 or TRBD2 (6 bases each). CDR1 is MDHEN and CDR2 is SYDVKM in the germline V gene. Trimming removed 0 bases from V and 0 bases from J, with 17 bases in between. The CDR3 loop spans 19 amino acids. CDR3 loop: CASSLWGYLRGANTGELFF. CDR3 nucleotide sequence: TGTGCCAGCAGTTTATGGGGATACCTGAGGGGGGCGAACACCGGGGAGCTGTTTTTT.

The rearrangement links TRBV6-1 to TRBJ2-4; TRBD1 is a possible D gene (5 bases). The CDR3 is 13 residues long. In germline, CDR1 is MNHNS, CDR2 SASEGT. Deletions cut 7 bases from V and 0 bases from J, with 7 bases between. The CDR3 region is CASTREAKNIQYF. The CDR3 DNA follows: TGTGCCAGCACCAGGGAAGCCAAAAACATTCAGTACTTC.